A selection of T cell receptor beta chains follows, all from one sample in a study of T-cell reconstitution after alpha-beta-depleted transplantation in children. TCRdb passed the PCR reads through MiXCR, listing each CDR3 protein once. The table shows 380,000 or so distinct CDR3 sequences, with more than 10% occurring only once. This material consisted of PBMCs, taken from the stem cell graft. The origin of the receptors is a human donor who donated a stem cell graft to a child with Fanconi anemia. CDR3s leave out the opening cysteine and the closing phenylalanine or tryptophan. Fields, in order: J gene, V gene, CDR3 protein.

j_call: TRBJ2-2; v_call: TRBV7-9; cdr3_aa: ASQTWGRKDGELF
j_call: TRBJ2-3; v_call: TRBV29-1; cdr3_aa: SVDGVRGADTQY
j_call: TRBJ2-5; v_call: TRBV3-1; cdr3_aa: ASSQRPGQGAGETQY
j_call: TRBJ2-1; v_call: TRBV10-3; cdr3_aa: ATLRTSGGESSYNEQF
j_call: TRBJ2-3; v_call: TRBV30; cdr3_aa: AWRWVGNSDTQY
j_call: TRBJ2-7; v_call: TRBV7-8; cdr3_aa: ASSLERGRTYEQY
j_call: TRBJ2-3; v_call: TRBV4-2; cdr3_aa: ASSQDPSGGPGTDTQY
j_call: TRBJ1-6; v_call: TRBV2; cdr3_aa: ASRSQGMAQSPLH
j_call: TRBJ2-1; v_call: TRBV29-1; cdr3_aa: SVVSWEGQVKGEQF
j_call: TRBJ1-5; v_call: TRBV29-1; cdr3_aa: SVGTDSNQPQH
j_call: TRBJ1-3; v_call: TRBV28; cdr3_aa: ASTGNTIY
j_call: TRBJ2-7; v_call: TRBV12-5; cdr3_aa: ASGLVIGGSQDYEQY
j_call: TRBJ1-1; v_call: TRBV20-1; cdr3_aa: SAPRKLNTEAF
j_call: TRBJ2-7; v_call: TRBV6-5; cdr3_aa: ASSYAQGAYEQY
j_call: TRBJ1-5; v_call: TRBV20-1; cdr3_aa: SAAGQSQNQPQH
j_call: TRBJ2-1; v_call: TRBV5-1; cdr3_aa: ASSFPTGGNEQF
j_call: TRBJ2-7; v_call: TRBV19; cdr3_aa: ASSTLPGVRGTYEQY
j_call: TRBJ2-7; v_call: TRBV12-3/TRBV12-4; cdr3_aa: ASSPNFYEQY
j_call: TRBJ2-2; v_call: TRBV5-1; cdr3_aa: ASSSPGLAGKNTGELF
j_call: TRBJ2-5; v_call: TRBV6-1; cdr3_aa: ASSGTSGGPHETQY
j_call: TRBJ2-2; v_call: TRBV18; cdr3_aa: ASSPQQGSNTGELF
j_call: TRBJ1-1; v_call: TRBV12-3/TRBV12-4; cdr3_aa: ASSFGQLGTEAF
j_call: TRBJ2-3; v_call: TRBV7-8; cdr3_aa: ASSYSGATDTQY
j_call: TRBJ2-1; v_call: TRBV6-1; cdr3_aa: ASKKGLGSYNEQF
j_call: TRBJ1-1; v_call: TRBV12-3/TRBV12-4; cdr3_aa: ASSFDRRNTEAF
j_call: TRBJ1-2; v_call: TRBV10-3; cdr3_aa: AISESQEYGYT
j_call: TRBJ2-1; v_call: TRBV7-9; cdr3_aa: ASSPNQNDNEQF
j_call: TRBJ1-1; v_call: TRBV9; cdr3_aa: ASSSREYTEAF
j_call: TRBJ2-7; v_call: TRBV7-2; cdr3_aa: ASSHGFYEQY
j_call: TRBJ2-5; v_call: TRBV20-1; cdr3_aa: SARGGQGAARETQY
j_call: TRBJ1-1; v_call: TRBV27; cdr3_aa: ASTDLGLSSTEAF
j_call: TRBJ2-2; v_call: TRBV7-8; cdr3_aa: ASSPRDRGNTGELF
j_call: TRBJ2-1; v_call: TRBV24-1; cdr3_aa: ATSSGAGKEQF
j_call: TRBJ2-1; v_call: TRBV20-1; cdr3_aa: SAARRAYGEQF
j_call: TRBJ2-5; v_call: TRBV3-1; cdr3_aa: ASSQSSGGGQETQY
j_call: TRBJ1-2; v_call: TRBV20-1; cdr3_aa: SASDQGTGNYGYT
j_call: TRBJ2-1; v_call: TRBV9; cdr3_aa: ASSVLAGGQSYNEQF
j_call: TRBJ2-2; v_call: TRBV7-9; cdr3_aa: ASSTSSGGFGELF
j_call: TRBJ2-6; v_call: TRBV25-1; cdr3_aa: ASSYRDGSGANVLT
j_call: TRBJ2-4; v_call: TRBV28; cdr3_aa: ASSSTRGGNIQY
j_call: TRBJ1-6; v_call: TRBV2; cdr3_aa: ASSVRGRYNSPLH
j_call: TRBJ1-1; v_call: TRBV15; cdr3_aa: ATSKTGTEAF
j_call: TRBJ2-3; v_call: TRBV18; cdr3_aa: ASSVSGVGTDTQY
j_call: TRBJ2-1; v_call: TRBV12-3/TRBV12-4; cdr3_aa: ASSLASTSGGHLYNEQF
j_call: TRBJ2-5; v_call: TRBV5-6; cdr3_aa: ASSFSPAQETQY
j_call: TRBJ1-2; v_call: TRBV4-1; cdr3_aa: ASSQDHRSYGYT
j_call: TRBJ2-1; v_call: TRBV25-1; cdr3_aa: ASKPPGISYNEQF
j_call: TRBJ2-7; v_call: TRBV21-1; cdr3_aa: ASSRGYDEQY
j_call: TRBJ2-2; v_call: TRBV18; cdr3_aa: ASSPPSGGLGELF
j_call: TRBJ2-1; v_call: TRBV5-1; cdr3_aa: ASSLGWTSYNEQF
j_call: TRBJ1-2; v_call: TRBV28; cdr3_aa: ASSYRVGGGYT
j_call: TRBJ2-3; v_call: TRBV29-1; cdr3_aa: SVESTSGGWDTQY
j_call: TRBJ2-1; v_call: TRBV6-5; cdr3_aa: ASSYQPQGREQF
j_call: TRBJ2-2; v_call: TRBV6-2/TRBV6-3; cdr3_aa: ASSLQWAGELF